Below, 24 T cell receptor beta chains from the same sample are listed, as sequenced in a study of post-analysis software for immune sequencing data. TCR beta cDNA libraries included unique molecular identifiers. A single record per CDR3 protein comes from TCRdb applying MiXCR to the PCR reads. The table lists about 680,000 distinct CDR3 sequences, roughly three fifths of them singletons. Antigen specificity for these receptors is unknown. Overall study findings and caveats: Four to six TRBV segments were more frequent in patients than controls; TRBV5-6, TRBV5-1 and TRBV20-1 belonged to this group.

The sample consisted of blood. These receptors came from a girl aged 2 to 10 with multiple sclerosis.

The chain has TRBV5-1 and TRBJ2-5; possibly TRBD1 for D (6 bases). This CDR3 is built from 13 residues. V was shortened by 6 bases and J by 5 bases, with 14 bases between the two germline ends. Per germline, CDR1 SGHRS and CDR2 YFSETQ. The CDR3 sequence is CASTLSGDETQYF. CDR3 in DNA: TGCGCCAGCACCCTCTCAGGGGACGAGACCCAGTACTTC. Full variable domain (missing parts from reference TRBV5-1 and TRBJ2-5): KAGVTQTPRYLIKTRGQQVTLSCSPISGHRSVSWYQQTPGQGLQFLFEYFSETQRNKGNFPGRFSGRQFSNSRSEMNVSTLELGDSALYLCASTLSGDETQYFGPGTRLLVL.

This clonotype has a handful of counts. The rearrangement uses TRBV20-1 and TRBJ2-1; 10 bases are shared with TRBD1. This CDR3 contains 14 residues. The trim removed 5 bases at V and 5 bases at J, leaving 6 bases unmatched. Germline V lookup: CDR1 DFQATT, CDR2 SNEGSKA (reference sequence). The CDR3 sequence is CSAPRQGANNEQFF. CDR3 nucleotides: TGCAGTGCTCCCCGACAGGGGGCGAACAATGAGCAGTTCTTC.

V is TRBV7-8 and J is TRBJ2-5; D uncertain. CDR3 length: 13 residues. V dropped 2 bases and J dropped 1 base, with 5 bases sitting between them. Germline CDR1 reads SGHVS; CDR2 reads FQNEAQ. In DNA form, the CDR3 reads TGTGCCAGCAGCTTAATAGTCCAAGAGACCCAGTACTTC. Translated: CASSLIVQETQYF.

This chain uses TRBV12-3 or TRBV12-4 with TRBJ1-2; no definite D call. V was pared by 6 bases and J by 3 bases, with 11 bases between. The CDR3 has 13 residues. The CDR3 sequence: CASRWDPDYGYTF. Here the CDR3 DNA reads TGTGCCAGCAGATGGGATCCCGACTATGGCTACACCTTC.

This clonotype was counted only a few times. V is TRBV12-3 or TRBV12-4 and J is TRBJ2-6; no clear D gene. The CDR3 is 15 amino acids. Trimming stripped 7 bases from V and 1 base from J, with 11 bases between. The CDR3 protein is CASKLAGSGANVLTF. In DNA form, the CDR3 reads TGTGCCAGCAAACTCGCCGGGTCTGGGGCCAACGTCCTGACTTTC.

The sample holds a few counts of this clonotype. The gene calls are TRBV4-2 and TRBJ2-6; D may be TRBD1 or TRBD2 (6 bases each). CDR1 is LGHNA, CDR2 YNFKEQ, per germline. This CDR3 region has 19 residues. Trimming left V 6 bases short and J 2 bases short, with 23 bases between. CDR3 sequence (DNA): TGTGCCAGCAGTGATCCACAGGGACGACCGGGAGCTGGGGCCAACGTCCTGACTTTC. This gives the protein CASSDPQGRPGAGANVLTF.

The gene calls are TRBV6-1 and TRBJ2-5; perhaps TRBD2 as D (6 bases). This CDR3 is 17 amino acids long. The germline V gene encodes CDR1 MNHNS and CDR2 SASEGT. The V end lost 2 bases, the J end lost 5 bases, and 21 bases lay between the germline ends. Here the CDR3 reads CASSESAAAVGRETQYF. DNA of the CDR3: TGTGCCAGCAGTGAAAGTGCTGCAGCGGTAGGGAGGGAGACCCAGTACTTC.

This sequence joins TRBV5-1 and TRBJ2-2, with D perhaps assigned TRBD1 or TRBD2 (6 bases each). Germline-derived CDR1 and CDR2 are SGHRS and YFSETQ. V was pared by 6 bases and J by 1 base, with 10 bases between. The CDR3 spans 14 residues. The CDR3 region is CASKGGLNTGELFF. CDR3 nucleotides: TGCGCCAGCAAGGGGGGACTGAACACCGGGGAGCTGTTTTTT.

In regard to this clonotype: A read error may produce the germline difference seen at one junction end. CDR3 bases: TGTGCCAGCAGTCAAGCCCGGGACAGCGGCGCAGATGCGCAATATTTT. It translates to CASSQARDSGADAQYF. J is TRBJ2-3 and V is TRBV12-3 or TRBV12-4, with 7 bases that match TRBD1. The CDR3 spans 16 residues.

The count of this clonotype is one. The V and J genes are TRBV29-1 and TRBJ1-4; 7 nucleotides align to TRBD1. Germline CDR1 SQVTM, CDR2 ANQGSEA. V shed 7 bases, J shed 4 bases, and the junction held 9 bases outside the gene matches. The CDR3 is 14 residues long. CDR3 nucleotide sequence: TGCAGCGCTGGATCGGGACAGAGTAATGAAAAACTGTTTTTT. Translating gives CSAGSGQSNEKLFF.

The V and J genes are TRBV7-8 and TRBJ1-1; 10 nucleotides align to TRBD1. V lost 5 bases, J lost 11 bases, and 14 bases stayed unmatched. The CDR3 totals 15 residues. Germline CDR1 and CDR2: SGHVS and FQNEAQ. The CDR3 sequence is CASSPLRTGGNMAFF. The CDR3 DNA reads as TGTGCCAGCAGCCCCCTGAGGACAGGGGGAAATATGGCTTTCTTT.

The chain recombines TRBV15 with TRBJ2-1, with TRBD2 as a possible D gene (6 bases). The CDR3 extends over 15 amino acids. CDR1 LNHNV and CDR2 YYDKDF come from the germline V gene (reference sequence). The germline V and J ends were trimmed by 1 base and 0 bases, with 7 bases remaining between them. CDR3 coding DNA: TGTGCCACCAGCAGAGCCGGGAGCTCCTACAATGAGCAGTTCTTC. Translating gives CATSRAGSSYNEQFF.

V is TRBV20-1 and J is TRBJ2-3, with 8 bases that match TRBD2. In germline, CDR1 is DFQATT, CDR2 SNEGSKA (reference sequence). With V trimmed by 5 bases and J by 1 base, 11 bases remained unmatched. The CDR3 runs to 16 residues. CDR3 nucleotide sequence: TGCAGTGCTGATAGCGGGGCCCTCCTAGGCACAGATACGCAGTATTTT. It codes for CSADSGALLGTDTQYF.

The V call is TRBV6-5, the J call TRBJ1-2; 8 nucleotides match TRBD1. Germline CDR1 reads MNHEY; CDR2 reads SVGAGI. CDR3 length equals 16 residues. V dropped 4 bases and J dropped 4; count of bases not matched to a gene: 11. In DNA form, the CDR3 reads TGTGCCAGCAGTTCCTTCGACAGGGGAGACGGCTATGGCTACACCTTC. Amino acid sequence: CASSSFDRGDGYGYTF.

This clonotype appeared a few times. The rearrangement joins TRBV6-1 to TRBJ2-1, with 11 bases lining up with TRBD2. V shed 1 base, J shed 4 bases, and the junction held 9 bases outside the gene matches. The germline CDR1 and CDR2 sequences are MNHNS and SASEGT. The CDR3 is 18 residues long. The CDR3 coding sequence is TGTGCCAGCAGTGAAGGTGGGCCTAGCGGGGGGATTTACAATGAGCAGTTCTTC. This sequence encodes CASSEGGPSGGIYNEQFF.

V and J are TRBV5-5 and TRBJ1-2; D is uncertain. V was pared by 0 bases and J by 5 bases, with 8 bases between. CDR1 SGHKS and CDR2 YYEKEE come from the germline V gene (reference sequence). The CDR3 covers 13 residues. Here the CDR3 DNA reads TGTGCCAGCAGCTTGGGCAGGCGGTATGGCTACACCTTC. As protein: CASSLGRRYGYTF. Together with reference TRBV5-5 and TRBJ1-2, the CDR3 gives the full variable domain: DAGVTQSPTHLIKTRGQQVTLRCSPISGHKSVSWYQQVLGQGPQFIFQYYEKEERGRGNFPDRFSARQFPNYSSELNVNALLLGDSALYLCASSLGRRYGYTFGSGTRLTVV.

J is TRBJ2-7 and V is TRBV2; D perhaps matches TRBD1 (6 bases). Germline CDR1 reads SNHLY; CDR2 reads FYNNEI. The CDR3 runs 17 residues. The V and J ends lost 6 bases and 2 bases respectively, with 23 bases between them. This CDR3 is CASRPYEDRPFAYEQYF. In DNA, the CDR3 is TGTGCCAGCAGGCCGTATGAGGACAGACCTTTTGCCTACGAGCAGTACTTC.

J is TRBJ1-2 and V is TRBV27; D call uncertain. Germline CDR1 MNHEY, CDR2 SMNVEV (reference sequence). Trimming left V 5 bases short and J 7 bases short, with 14 bases between. The CDR3 loop spans 13 amino acids. CDR3 protein: CASSPQDGGGYTF. The CDR3 nucleotides read TGTGCCAGCAGTCCCCAGGACGGCGGTGGCTACACCTTC.

V and J are TRBV2 and TRBJ2-3, with D perhaps being TRBD1 or TRBD2 (5 bases each). V was cut by 6 bases and J by 3 bases, with 16 bases left in between. Per germline, CDR1 SNHLY and CDR2 FYNNEI. The CDR3 has 15 residues. The CDR3 protein is CASRAFWGLTDTQYF. For the CDR3, the DNA is TGTGCCAGCAGAGCCTTTTGGGGGTTGACAGATACGCAGTATTTT.

The genes are TRBV7-9 and TRBJ2-1, with 10 bases lining up with TRBD1. Germline-derived CDR1 and CDR2 are SEHNR and FQNEAQ (reference sequence). This CDR3 is 18 amino acids long. V lost 5 bases to trimming and J lost 5 bases; unmatched junction nucleotides: 15. This CDR3 is CASSPIRTGGKPNNEQFF. Written as DNA, the CDR3 is TGTGCCAGCAGCCCGATAAGGACAGGGGGAAAACCTAACAATGAGCAGTTCTTC.

The CDR3 here is CSVVTGAYEQYF. The CDR3 DNA follows: TGCAGCGTCGTGACAGGGGCCTACGAGCAGTACTTC. J is TRBJ2-7 and V is TRBV29-1; TRBD1 aligns across 8 bases. The CDR3 runs 12 residues. V shed 6 bases, J shed 2 bases, and the junction held 3 bases outside the gene matches. Looked up from germline, CDR1 is SQVTM and CDR2 is ANQGSEA.

This clonotype came up a few times. The CDR3, as DNA: TGCAGTGCTAGAGATCCCAGGATAGTCTACGAGCAGTACTTC. Protein product: CSARDPRIVYEQYF. The chain employs TRBV20-1 and TRBJ2-7; no reliable D call. The CDR3 consists of 14 residues. Germline values: CDR1 DFQATT, CDR2 SNEGSKA (reference sequence). Trimming shortened V by 0 bases and J by 3 bases, and 12 bases separated the two germline ends.

The rearrangement uses TRBV9 and TRBJ2-1, with 10 bases that match TRBD2. Germline V gives CDR1 SGDLS, CDR2 YYNGEE. V lost 1 base, J lost 4 bases, and 8 bases stayed unmatched. CDR3 length: 17 residues. CDR3 region: CASSVSSGRAFYNEQFF. CDR3 sequence (DNA): TGTGCCAGCAGCGTATCCAGCGGGAGGGCCTTTTACAATGAGCAGTTCTTC.

The chain employs TRBV24-1 and TRBJ1-2, with TRBD1 matching 8 bases. Germline values: CDR1 KGHDR, CDR2 SFDVKD. The length of the CDR3 is 16 residues. Trimming took 4 bases from V and 4 from J; bases not matched to a gene: 10. For the CDR3, the DNA is TGTGCCACCAGTGAACCTTCGACAGGGGTGGGCTATGGCTACACCTTC. Amino acid sequence: CATSEPSTGVGYGYTF.